The 31 T cell receptor beta chains given below trace back to one sample, sequenced in a study of cytomegalovirus exposure and HLA in healthy donors. Libraries were prepared by immunoSEQ multiplex PCR; TCRdb keeps only in-frame clonotypes and omits some of them. The sample has over 200,000 clones, about 86% seen once; the top ten hold just under 3%. Sequencing used PBMCs. These receptors came from a woman younger than 30 in good health and CMV-seronegative.

The chain has TRBV11-2 and TRBJ2-7, with a weak D call TRBD2 (6 bases). V dropped 0 bases and J dropped 4 bases, with 10 bases sitting between them. CDR3 size: 14 residues. Germline loops: CDR1 SGHAT, CDR2 FQNNGV. The CDR3 sequence: CASSLDPGEYEQYF. CDR3 bases: TGTGCCAGCAGCTTAGATCCGGGAGAGTACGAGCAGTACTTC.

This clone occurred a few times. The chain employs TRBV4-2 and TRBJ2-5; D call uncertain. CDR1 and CDR2 from the germline V gene are LGHNA and YNFKEQ. This CDR3 is built from 13 residues. Between the trimmed V and J ends, which lost 2 bases and 1 base, there was a span of 5 bases. The CDR3 protein is CASSQNSQETQYF. The CDR3, as DNA: TGTGCCAGCAGCCAAAACAGCCAAGAGACCCAGTACTTC.

This clone came up once. This chain uses TRBV27 with TRBJ2-7; 10 bases map to TRBD2. Trimming at V came to 11 bases and at J to 0 bases, leaving 7 bases not matched to a gene. The CDR3 loop spans 14 amino acids. CDR1 is MNHEY and CDR2 is SMNVEV in the germline V gene (reference sequence). Written as DNA, the CDR3 is TGTGCCTCAAGCGGGACTAGCGCCTCCTACGAGCAGTACTTC. It is translated as CASSGTSASYEQYF.

The CDR3 nucleotides are TGTGCCAGCAGCCCCCGAGGAGCCGCTCCCTACGAGCAGTACTTC. Amino acids: CASSPRGAAPYEQYF. The gene calls are TRBV27 and TRBJ2-7, with D unclear. Germline V gives CDR1 MNHEY, CDR2 SMNVEV (reference sequence). The CDR3 loop spans 15 amino acids. Deletions cut 6 bases from V and 2 bases from J, with 17 bases between.

The genes are TRBV30 and TRBJ2-1; D might be TRBD2 (6 bases). Per the germline V gene, CDR1 is GTSNPN and CDR2 is SVGIG (reference sequence). This CDR3 contains 12 residues. V was clipped by 0 bases and J by 11 bases, with 11 bases between them. CDR3 in amino acids: CAWSVQGGKQFF. The CDR3, as DNA: TGTGCCTGGAGTGTACAAGGAGGGAAGCAGTTCTTC.

The V and J genes are TRBV6-1 and TRBJ2-2; TRBD2 is a possible D gene (5 bases). Trimming removed 3 bases from V and 3 bases from J, with 11 bases in between. CDR1 MNHNS and CDR2 SASEGT come from the germline V gene. CDR3 size: 15 residues. CDR3 in amino acids: CASSDVREYTGELFF. CDR3 in DNA: TGTGCCAGCAGTGATGTTCGGGAATACACCGGGGAGCTGTTTTTT.

The chain has TRBV5-1 and TRBJ2-1; TRBD2 might be the D (6 bases). CDR1 SGHRS and CDR2 YFSETQ come from the germline V gene. V was clipped by 5 bases and J by 0 bases, with 12 bases between them. The CDR3 totals 15 residues. CDR3 DNA: TGCGCCAGCAGTAGAGCGGGCCTCTCCTACAATGAGCAGTTCTTC. This encodes CASSRAGLSYNEQFF. Full variable domain (missing parts from reference TRBV5-1 and TRBJ2-1): KAGVTQTPRYLIKTRGQQVTLSCSPISGHRSVSWYQQTPGQGLQFLFEYFSETQRNKGNFPGRFSGRQFSNSRSEMNVSTLELGDSALYLCASSRAGLSYNEQFFGPGTRLTVL.

The chain couples TRBV5-1 to TRBJ2-3, with 7 bases aligning to TRBD2. This CDR3 is 15 amino acids long. The trim removed 0 bases at V and 0 bases at J, leaving 1 base unmatched. The V gene's germline CDR1 is SGHRS and CDR2 YFSETQ. CDR3 coding DNA: TGCGCCAGCAGCTTGGGCGGGAGTAGCACAGATACGCAGTATTTT. Its protein product is CASSLGGSSTDTQYF.

The table lists this clone with a few counts. V usage is TRBV7-9 and J usage is TRBJ1-1; 7 bases match TRBD1. Per germline, CDR1 SEHNR and CDR2 FQNEAQ (reference sequence). The length of the CDR3 is 14 residues. V lost 2 bases and J lost 3; bases outside the gene matches: 3. CDR3 amino acids: CASSLSRGDTEAFF. CDR3 nucleotides: TGTGCCAGCAGCTTATCCAGGGGGGACACTGAAGCTTTCTTT.

The chain carries TRBV4-2 and TRBJ1-3; TRBD1 might be the D (5 bases). The CDR3 has 14 residues. The germline CDR1 and CDR2 sequences are LGHNA and YNFKEQ. V lost 1 base and J 4 bases, leaving 8 bases between the germline ends. As DNA, the CDR3 is TGTGCCAGCAGCCAAGCAGGGTACGGAAACACCATATATTTT. Its protein is CASSQAGYGNTIYF.

The gene calls are TRBV30 and TRBJ2-7; TRBD2 matches 8 bases. This CDR3 region has 13 residues. The germline V gene has CDR1 GTSNPN and CDR2 SVGIG (reference sequence). The CDR3 loop reads CASVSSGPYEQYF. The CDR3 DNA reads TGTGCGTCCGTGTCTAGCGGGCCCTACGAGCAGTACTTC.

The gene calls are TRBV4-3 and TRBJ2-7; D possibly corresponds to TRBD1 (6 bases). The germline V gene encodes CDR1 LGHNA and CDR2 YSLEER. The CDR3 has 17 residues. V was shortened by 0 bases and J by 0 bases, with 15 bases between the two germline ends. The CDR3 protein is CASSQDSDRLNSYEQYF. The CDR3 region has the DNA TGCGCCAGCAGCCAAGACAGCGACAGGCTAAACTCCTACGAGCAGTACTTC.

The V call is TRBV2, the J call TRBJ2-7; 9 bases match TRBD2. Per the germline V gene, CDR1 is SNHLY and CDR2 is FYNNEI. The CDR3 sequence is 16 residues long. V lost 8 bases and J lost 0; bases outside the gene matches: 11. Here the CDR3 reads CASSRRLAVFSYEQYF. In DNA, the CDR3 is TGTGCCAGCTCCCGGAGACTAGCGGTCTTCTCCTACGAGCAGTACTTC.

This clone is a singleton in its sample. The J gene is TRBJ2-2, the V gene TRBV10-3, with 12 nucleotides matching TRBD2. The V gene's germline CDR1 is ENHRY and CDR2 SYGVKD. The CDR3 runs to 16 residues. Losses at the gene ends were 7 bases for V and 0 bases for J; bases not matched to a gene: 3. CDR3 DNA sequence: TGTGCCATCAACCGACTAGCGGGAGCGAACACCGGGGAGCTGTTTTTT. Translated: CAINRLAGANTGELFF.

The J gene is TRBJ2-3, the V gene TRBV4-2, with D perhaps matching TRBD1 (5 bases). V lost 0 bases to trimming and J lost 7 bases, with 8 bases between them. CDR1 is LGHNA and CDR2 is YNFKEQ in the germline V gene. The CDR3 spans 13 residues. For the CDR3, the DNA is TGTGCCAGCAGCCAAGATCAGGACAATACGCAGTATTTT. Residues: CASSQDQDNTQYF.

The count of this clone is one. The chain carries TRBV5-1 and TRBJ2-7, with D unresolved. The V gene lost 5 bases and the J gene lost 1 base, with 10 bases spanning the gap. The germline V gene has CDR1 SGHRS and CDR2 YFSETQ. This CDR3 is built from 13 residues. CDR3 region: CASSGQNSYEQYF. DNA of the CDR3: TGCGCCAGCAGTGGCCAGAATTCCTACGAGCAGTACTTC.

This clone was seen once. The V and J genes are TRBV7-2 and TRBJ2-7; D is possibly TRBD1 (6 bases). Germline V gene data show CDR1 as SGHTA and CDR2 as FQGNSA. The CDR3 sequence is 15 residues long. Between the trimmed V and J ends, which lost 3 bases and 1 base, there was a span of 13 bases. This chain's CDR3 is CASSLYGTQSYEQYF. CDR3 bases: TGTGCCAGCAGCTTGTACGGGACACAGTCCTACGAGCAGTACTTC.

The chain recombines TRBV7-8 with TRBJ1-5; TRBD1 matches at 7 bases. The length of the CDR3 is 15 residues. V was pared by 3 bases and J by 1 base, with 3 bases of the junction left unmatched. CDR1 is SGHVS and CDR2 is FQNEAQ in the germline V gene. CDR3 sequence reads: CASSFKGASNQPQHF. CDR3 in DNA: TGTGCCAGCAGCTTTAAGGGGGCCAGCAATCAGCCCCAGCATTTT.

The chain uses TRBV11-2 and TRBJ1-1; maybe TRBD1 (5 bases). Germline CDR1 and CDR2: SGHAT and FQNNGV. The CDR3 has 16 residues. Trimming pared 1 base from V and 1 base from J, leaving 13 bases between. DNA for the CDR3: TGTGCCAGCAGCTTAGTACCCGGGGGTAGGAACACTGAAGCTTTCTTT. Translating it yields CASSLVPGGRNTEAFF.

The V call is TRBV5-1, the J call TRBJ2-7; a weak D match, TRBD2 (6 bases). The CDR3 runs 13 residues. Trimming took off 0 bases at V and 5 bases at J, with 9 bases between the two ends. Germline values: CDR1 SGHRS, CDR2 YFSETQ. The CDR3 nucleotides read TGCGCCAGCAGCTTGGGGCGGGGAGACGAGCAGTACTTC. Amino acid sequence: CASSLGRGDEQYF.

This rearrangement joins TRBV7-2 to TRBJ1-2; 7 positions match TRBD1. Trimming removed 5 bases from V and 4 bases from J; junction bases left unmatched: 10. CDR1 and CDR2 (germline): SGHTA, FQGNSA. This CDR3 is 15 amino acids long. CDR3 DNA sequence: TGTGCCAGCAGCCCCACGAGGGGACAGTTCTATGGCTACACCTTC. Translating it yields CASSPTRGQFYGYTF.

This chain joins TRBV6-5 and TRBJ1-5; D call uncertain. Trimming removed 0 bases from V and 9 bases from J, with 9 bases in between. The CDR3 has 13 amino acids. CDR1 MNHEY and CDR2 SVGAGI come from the germline V gene. CDR3 residues: CASSYSKERPQHF. As DNA, the CDR3 is TGTGCCAGCAGTTACTCGAAGGAGCGGCCCCAGCATTTT.

This clone was seen just once. CDR3 coding DNA: TGTGCCAGCAGCTTGGGGCAGGGGGGTGGAGCAGCTAATGAAAAACTGTTTTTT. This codes for CASSLGQGGGAANEKLFF. The gene calls are TRBV5-6 and TRBJ1-4; 7 bases fit TRBD1. Germline CDR1 reads SGHDT; CDR2 reads YYEEEE. This CDR3 region has 18 residues. The ends lost 0 bases at V and 3 bases at J; junction bases unmatched: 11.

This clone was recorded a few times. V is TRBV27 and J is TRBJ2-1, with TRBD1 matching 7 bases. CDR3 length: 13 amino acids. Trimming removed 4 bases from V and 5 bases from J; junction bases left unmatched: 2. Germline V gene data show CDR1 as MNHEY and CDR2 as SMNVEV (reference sequence). CDR3 sequence: CASSYGQDNEQFF. The DNA of the CDR3 is TGTGCCAGCAGTTATGGACAGGACAATGAGCAGTTCTTC.

Here the CDR3 reads CASSREAELAGDNEQFF. DNA of the CDR3: TGTGCCAGCAGCAGGGAGGCGGAACTAGCGGGAGACAATGAGCAGTTCTTC. The rearrangement joins TRBV7-9 to TRBJ2-1; 11 nucleotides agree with TRBD2. Unmatched junction bases numbered 11, after V lost 5 bases and J lost 5 bases. CDR3 length: 17 amino acids. CDR1 is SEHNR, CDR2 FQNEAQ, per germline (reference sequence).

V usage is TRBV5-6 and J usage is TRBJ1-4, with 7 bases matching TRBD1. The CDR3 has 13 residues. V was clipped by 0 bases and J by 12 bases; unmatched bases: 5. Looked up from germline, CDR1 is SGHDT and CDR2 is YYEEEE. The CDR3 DNA sequence: TGTGCCAGCAGCTTGGCTAGAGGGACAGAACTGTTTTTT. Protein product: CASSLARGTELFF.

The chain links TRBV5-1 to TRBJ2-1, with 8 nucleotides matching TRBD2. With V trimmed by 2 bases and J by 2 bases, 18 bases remained unmatched. CDR3 length equals 20 residues. Germline V gene data show CDR1 as SGHRS and CDR2 as YFSETQ. This chain's CDR3 is CASSFRGAGVGLRPYNEQFF. The CDR3 DNA follows: TGCGCCAGCAGCTTTAGGGGAGCGGGAGTTGGCCTTCGGCCCTACAATGAGCAGTTCTTC.

This chain connects TRBV6-5 to TRBJ1-5; D remains unclear. Germline lookup yields CDR1 MNHEY and CDR2 SVGAGI. V gave up 5 bases and J gave up 7 bases, with 12 bases separating them. This CDR3 contains 13 residues. The CDR3 here is CASSPTELQPQHF. The CDR3 nucleotides are TGTGCCAGCAGTCCGACGGAGTTGCAGCCCCAGCATTTT.

The V call is TRBV6-4, the J call TRBJ2-3; TRBD2 matches 10 bases. Per the germline V gene, CDR1 is MRHNA and CDR2 is SNTAGT. V dropped 7 bases and J dropped 4; count of bases not matched to a gene: 8. The CDR3 spans 15 residues. The CDR3 DNA reads TGTGCCAGCAAGCCACTAGCGGGATCGGCAGATACGCAGTATTTT. Translating it yields CASKPLAGSADTQYF.

The chain combines TRBV7-9 with TRBJ2-7, with TRBD2 matching 13 bases. The CDR3 has 15 amino acids. V was pared by 7 bases and J by 6 bases, with 9 bases of the junction left unmatched. Germline V gene sequence: CDR1 SEHNR, CDR2 FQNEAQ (reference sequence). The CDR3 region is CASTTSGLAGSEQYF. The CDR3 DNA reads TGTGCCAGCACCACCTCGGGACTAGCGGGAAGCGAGCAGTACTTC.

V usage is TRBV5-1 and J usage is TRBJ1-4; unclear D gene. From germline, CDR1 is SGHRS and CDR2 YFSETQ. This CDR3 has 16 residues. V lost 0 bases, J lost 5 bases, and 14 bases lay in between. The CDR3 DNA sequence: TGCGCCAGCAGCTTGGGAGGGTTGGGAGCAAATGAAAAACTGTTTTTT. This encodes CASSLGGLGANEKLFF.